The clone carrying this T cell receptor beta chain was recorded only once. Germline V gene data show CDR1 as LNHDA and CDR2 as SQIVND (reference sequence). Trimming pared 7 bases from V and 0 bases from J, leaving 10 bases between. The CDR3 sequence is 15 residues long. Repertoires were generated with immunoSEQ multiplex PCR, while TCRdb's copy carries only in-frame clones and drops some. Seen here are under 350,000 clones, 65% to 90% observed once, and the top ten hold around 4.2%. The data are from a study of blood T cell repertoires in COVID-19. The J gene is TRBJ1-6, the V gene TRBV19; D possibly corresponds to TRBD1 (6 bases). This receptor was obtained from a middle-aged woman with acute COVID-19. The specimen sequenced was PBMCs or T cells enriched from blood (not recorded which). The CDR3 reads CASTQGTSYNSPLHF. The CDR3 bases are TGTGCCAGTACCCAGGGGACCTCCTATAATTCACCCCTCCACTTT.